The next 9 T cell receptor beta chains were all read from a single sample in a study of patients and donors after allogeneic stem cell transplantation (dated by TCRdb to the early 2020s). The library was obtained by RT-PCR. The sequencer listed for this sample is NextSeq 550. TCRdb trimmed the raw reads at Q25, called clones with MiXCR and kept productive beta chains. When rows share a CDR3 protein, they turn into one entry using the most common DNA and genes. For this sample the table gives 900,000 to 1,000,000 distinct CDR3 sequences, of which around 17% were detected only once. The biggest ten clones account for roughly 6.4% of the sample. Sequencing was carried out using blood, either unsorted or a sorted T cell fraction (not recorded which). The receptor set was obtained from a human donor who was either an allogeneic HSCT recipient or a stem cell or donor lymphocyte infusion donor (not recorded which). It is not recorded whose cells these are; they may come from a transplant donor.

This chain uses TRBV15 with TRBJ2-7; D perhaps matches TRBD2 (6 bases). Germline values: CDR1 LNHNV, CDR2 YYDKDF (reference sequence). CDR3 length equals 15 residues. V gave up 3 bases and J gave up 6 bases, with 18 bases separating them. DNA for the CDR3: TGTGCCACCAGCAGCTCCCGGGACTTTGCATCCGAGCAGTACTTC. The encoded protein is CATSSSRDFASEQYF.

The table lists this clonotype with a few counts. The J gene is TRBJ2-7, the V gene TRBV5-1; possibly TRBD1 for D (6 bases). The V gene lost 4 bases and the J gene lost 2 bases, with 16 bases spanning the gap. The germline CDR1 and CDR2 sequences are SGHRS and YFSETQ. The length of the CDR3 is 15 residues. In DNA, the CDR3 is TGCGCCAGCAGCACTGGACAGACGGTAACCTACGAGCAGTACTTC. Protein sequence: CASSTGQTVTYEQYF. Full variable domain (rest looked up from reference TRBV5-1 and TRBJ2-7): KAGVTQTPRYLIKTRGQQVTLSCSPISGHRSVSWYQQTPGQGLQFLFEYFSETQRNKGNFPGRFSGRQFSNSRSEMNVSTLELGDSALYLCASSTGQTVTYEQYFGPGTRLTVT.

For the CDR3, the DNA is TGCAGCGTCCTGACCCGTTCCAATGGCTACACCTTC. Its protein is CSVLTRSNGYTF. This chain links TRBV20-1 with TRBJ1-2, with D uncertain. The germline CDR1 and CDR2 sequences are DFQATT and SNEGSKA (reference sequence). CDR3 length: 12 amino acids.

The CDR3 sequence: CSAASGTGTSYEQYF. CDR3 bases: TGCAGTGCTGCTTCCGGGACAGGGACCTCCTACGAGCAGTACTTC. This chain links TRBV20-1 with TRBJ2-7; 9 bases fit TRBD1. The CDR3 loop spans 15 amino acids. V was clipped by 5 bases and J by 0 bases; unmatched bases: 8. Germline-derived CDR1 and CDR2 are DFQATT and SNEGSKA (reference sequence).

This clonotype appeared a few times. The rearrangement uses TRBV5-6 and TRBJ1-1; 8 bases align to TRBD1. Trimming took 0 bases from V and 1 from J; bases not matched to a gene: 5. There are 16 residues in the CDR3. Germline CDR1 and CDR2: SGHDT and YYEEEE. The CDR3 DNA reads as TGTGCCAGCAGCTTGGTGGATGGGACAGGGAACACTGAAGCTTTCTTT. This sequence encodes CASSLVDGTGNTEAFF.

There are a few counts of this clonotype. V is TRBV21-1 and J is TRBJ2-1; the table's D gene call, TRBD1, was not cross checked with the DNA. TRBV21-1 is a recognized pseudogene. There are 16 residues in the CDR3. Here the CDR3 reads CASSKFIGGIYNEQFF. The DNA for the CDR3 is TGTGCCAGCAGCAAATTCATCGGGGGGATATACAATGAGCAGTTCTTC.

This clonotype was counted between two and nine times. The V call is TRBV12-3 or TRBV12-4, the J call TRBJ2-5, with 10 bases aligning to TRBD2. The V gene end was trimmed by 3 bases and the J gene end by 4 bases; junction bases not matched to a gene: 8. The CDR3 consists of 16 residues. CDR3 region: CASSLMSSGGRETQYF. The CDR3 DNA follows: TGTGCCAGCAGTTTGATGTCTAGCGGGGGACGAGAGACCCAGTACTTC.

In this sample, this clonotype turned up a few times. The chain is built from TRBV28 and TRBJ1-2; D not certain. The CDR3 is 15 amino acids. V lost 2 bases and J 3 bases, leaving 13 bases between the germline ends. Looked up from germline, CDR1 is MDHEN and CDR2 is SYDVKM. Here the CDR3 reads CASSLEGGPHYGYTF. Written as DNA, the CDR3 is TGTGCCAGCAGTTTAGAAGGAGGGCCCCACTATGGCTACACCTTC.

This chain uses TRBV12-3 or TRBV12-4 with TRBJ2-2; 13 bases align to TRBD2. There are 16 residues in the CDR3. The V and J ends lost 6 bases and 8 bases, in that order; junction bases with no gene match: 9. The CDR3 loop is CASSRGLAGVVGELFF. The DNA for the CDR3 is TGTGCCAGCAGCCGAGGACTAGCGGGAGTCGTAGGGGAGCTGTTTTTT.